Following are 12 T cell receptor beta chains from one sample sequenced in a study of liver allograft versus peripheral blood T cells. Study summary: What was compared were the T cell receptor repertoires in transplanted livers and those in the peripheral blood of recipients.

TCRdb re-derived calls from the reads in MiXCR, one entry per CDR3 protein. The repertoire has about 5,600 distinct CDR3 sequences, 12% to 15% of them found once; the top ten carry 2.9%. All receptors derive from a human patient who had a liver transplant. The T cells may come from the graft donor.

By sample fraction, this clonotype is medium-sized. CDR3 in DNA: TGTGCCAGTAGTATAGTTCAGGGGGAAGAAGCTTTCTTT. It specifies CASSIVQGEEAFF. The V and J genes are TRBV19 and TRBJ1-1; 7 bases are a match to TRBD1. V lost 1 base, J lost 8 bases, and 4 bases stayed unmatched. Germline CDR1 reads LNHDA; CDR2 reads SQIVND (reference sequence). The CDR3 sequence is 13 residues long.

This clonotype ranks as medium-sized. This chain uses TRBV20-1 with TRBJ1-1; 10 nucleotides align to TRBD1. Germline-derived CDR1 and CDR2 are DFQATT and SNEGSKA (reference sequence). CDR3 length: 15 residues. The V segment lost 1 base and the J segment 7 bases; nucleotides outside the gene matches: 9. The CDR3 DNA is TGCAGTGCTAGAGTGGGAGACAGGGGGCTTGGTGAAGCTTTCTTT. This translates into CSARVGDRGLGEAFF.

This clonotype was seen a few times. This CDR3 is CASSPLGVYEQYF. The CDR3, as DNA: TGTGCCAGCAGCCCCTTGGGGGTCTACGAGCAGTACTTC. The V gene is TRBV7-9, the J gene TRBJ2-7; D tentatively reads TRBD1 or TRBD2 (5 bases each). V was clipped by 5 bases and J by 3 bases, with 11 bases between them. The CDR3 is 13 residues long. The germline V gene encodes CDR1 SEHNR and CDR2 FQNEAQ (reference sequence).

Ten or more counts support this clonotype. This chain uses TRBV5-4 with TRBJ1-6, with 7 nucleotides matching TRBD1. This CDR3 contains 16 residues. Germline V gene lookup returns CDR1 SGHNT and CDR2 YYREEE (reference sequence). The ends lost 4 bases at V and 7 bases at J; junction bases unmatched: 11. The CDR3 loop reads CASSQPTTGRNSPLHF. CDR3 sequence (DNA): TGTGCCAGCAGCCAACCAACGACAGGGAGGAATTCACCCCTCCACTTT.

This clonotype came up a few times. The V gene is TRBV19, the J gene TRBJ2-6; unclear D gene. There are 17 residues in the CDR3. The germline V and J ends were trimmed by 6 bases and 4 bases, with 19 bases remaining between them. Germline CDR1 LNHDA, CDR2 SQIVND (reference sequence). CDR3 sequence (DNA): TGTGCCAGTAGCCAAATTAGACCCCCGCGGGGGGCCAACGTCCTGACTTTC. Protein product: CASSQIRPPRGANVLTF.

By sample share, this clonotype is medium-sized. The V gene is TRBV18, the J gene TRBJ1-6; possible D gene TRBD1, 6 bases. From germline, CDR1 is KGHSH and CDR2 LQKENI. V dropped 3 bases and J dropped 6 bases, with 9 bases sitting between them. The CDR3 is made up of 14 amino acids. CDR3 amino acids: CASSPARGNSPLHF. CDR3 nucleotide sequence: TGTGCCAGCTCACCGGCCAGGGGTAATTCACCCCTCCACTTT.

This clonotype is classed as medium-sized. This sequence joins TRBV7-9 and TRBJ1-2; D is unclear. The germline V gene has CDR1 SEHNR and CDR2 FQNEAQ (reference sequence). Trimming took 1 base from V and 7 from J, leaving 7 bases between them. This CDR3 has 12 residues. The DNA of the CDR3 is TGTGCCAGCAGCTTAGTACGGGGTGGCTACACCTTC. Translated, it gives CASSLVRGGYTF.

The CDR3 bases are TGCAGTGCCCCGACTAGCGGGGGTTCCTACGAGCAGTACTTC. Protein: CSAPTSGGSYEQYF. This chain joins TRBV20-1 and TRBJ2-7, with 12 bases lining up with TRBD2. Germline assignment: CDR1 DFQATT and CDR2 SNEGSKA (reference sequence). The CDR3 has 14 amino acids. The V segment lost 6 bases and the J segment 1 base; nucleotides outside the gene matches: 4.

This clonotype has a handful of counts. The rearrangement uses TRBV18 and TRBJ2-1, with TRBD1 as a possible D gene (6 bases). This CDR3 spans 15 amino acids. The V gene lost 2 bases and the J gene lost 5 bases, with 13 bases spanning the gap. The germline CDR1 and CDR2 sequences are KGHSH and LQKENI. The CDR3 sequence: CASSPTPQGHNEQFF. The CDR3 bases are TGTGCCAGCTCACCAACCCCACAGGGCCACAATGAGCAGTTCTTC.

This chain connects TRBV2 to TRBJ1-2; D remains ambiguous. Germline V gene lookup returns CDR1 SNHLY and CDR2 FYNNEI. The V end lost 2 bases, the J end lost 4 bases, and 8 bases lay between the germline ends. This CDR3 has 13 residues. CDR3: CASSERTSYGYTF. Written as DNA, the CDR3 is TGTGCCAGCAGTGAAAGGACGAGCTATGGCTACACCTTC.

This chain uses TRBV11-2 with TRBJ2-7; D call uncertain. Between the trimmed V and J ends, which lost 7 bases and 2 bases, there was a span of 15 bases. The CDR3 has 14 residues. The V gene's germline CDR1 is SGHAT and CDR2 FQNNGV. CDR3 in amino acids: CASNNPGQAYEQYF. The CDR3 DNA sequence: TGTGCCAGCAATAATCCCGGGCAAGCCTACGAGCAGTACTTC.

V gene TRBV6-1 combines with J gene TRBJ2-7; D is possibly TRBD1 or TRBD2 (6 bases each). The V gene lost 5 bases and the J gene lost 7 bases, with 12 bases spanning the gap. Per germline, CDR1 MNHNS and CDR2 SASEGT. The CDR3 loop spans 12 amino acids. CDR3 sequence reads: CASSPGAREQYF. The CDR3 DNA sequence: TGTGCCAGCAGTCCGGGGGCGCGGGAGCAGTACTTC.